This is a list of T cell receptor beta chains from one sample in a study of technical replicates of blood from a few donors. Data came from immunoSEQ multiplex PCR; TCRdb stores just in-frame clones and leaves some out. The sample holds some 77,000 clones, roughly 97% seen once. Input material: T cells isolated from PBMCs. The source is a human donor in good health. Both conserved end residues are part of each CDR3. D genes are given only for firm matches. A row's size may be missing; if present it is once, few, many or a size class.

>NA|TRBJ1-4|TRBV6-6|NA
CASSYSREKLFF
TGTGCCAGCAGTTACTCGAGGGAAAAACTGTTTTTT
>NA|TRBJ1-1|TRBV4-1|NA
CASSQWGAEAFF
TGCGCCAGCAGCCAATGGGGGGCTGAAGCTTTCTTT
>once|TRBJ2-1|TRBV2|TRBD2
CASTGLASGHEQFF
TGTGCCAGCACCGGACTAGCGTCTGGGCATGAGCAGTTCTTC
>NA|TRBJ2-3|TRBV19|TRBD1
CATGTVESDTQYF
TGTGCCACCGGGACAGTTGAATCAGATACGCAGTATTTT
>NA|TRBJ2-6|TRBV28|TRBD2
CAVGGLAGFSGANVLTF
TGCGCGGTAGGGGGTCTAGCGGGTTTCTCTGGGGCCAACGTCCTGACTTTC
>NA|TRBJ2-5|TRBV6-1|NA
CASSESHIHTQETQYF
TGTGCCAGCAGTGAAAGTCATATCCACACACAAGAGACCCAGTACTTC
>NA|TRBJ2-2|TRBV9|TRBD1
CASSGARTGTANTGELFF
TGTGCCAGCAGCGGAGCCCGTACCGGGACAGCGAACACCGGGGAGCTGTTTTTT
>NA|TRBJ1-5|TRBV5-1|TRBD1
CASSLEGQGWQPQHF
TGCGCCAGCAGCTTGGAGGGACAGGGCTGGCAGCCCCAGCATTTT
>NA|TRBJ2-1|TRBV9|TRBD2
CASSVLAGGRQDNEQFF
TGTGCCAGCAGCGTGCTTGCGGGAGGGCGTCAGGACAATGAGCAGTTCTTC
>NA|TRBJ1-4|TRBV29-1|NA
CSVESGYDEKLFF
TGCAGCGTTGAATCAGGGTATGATGAAAAACTGTTTTTT
>NA|TRBJ1-4|TRBV7-8|NA
CASSLELIANEKLFF
TGTGCCAGCAGCTTAGAACTAATCGCTAATGAAAAACTGTTTTTT
>NA|TRBJ2-3|TRBV18|NA
CASSPIANRGPNTQYF
TGTGCCAGCTCACCAATAGCGAACCGCGGGCCTAATACGCAGTATTTT
>once|TRBJ2-7|TRBV7-2|TRBD2
CASSLAGLKLAGVSLEQYF
TGTGCCAGCAGCTTAGCGGGCCTTAAACTAGCGGGAGTTTCTCTTGAGCAGTACTTC
>NA|TRBJ2-5|TRBV5-4|NA
CASSSDLFPETQYF
TGTGCCAGCAGCTCTGACTTGTTCCCGGAGACCCAGTACTTC
>once|TRBJ2-7|TRBV19|NA
CASQARRGRYF
TGTGCCAGCCAGGCGAGGAGGGGCAGGTACTTC
>NA|TRBJ1-5|TRBV6-1|TRBD1
CASSELDRGIVSNQPQHF
TGTGCCAGCAGTGAACTGGACAGGGGTATAGTAAGCAATCAGCCCCAGCATTTT
>NA|TRBJ2-3|TRBV6-6|NA
CASSYSSDTQYF
TGTGCCAGCAGTTACTCGAGCGATACGCAGTATTTT
>NA|TRBJ2-5|TRBV5-1|TRBD2
CASSLAGLQETQYF
TGCGCCAGCAGCTTAGCGGGGCTTCAAGAGACCCAGTACTTC
>NA|TRBJ2-3|TRBV15|NA
CATAMTSTDTQYF
TGTGCCACCGCTATGACTAGCACAGATACGCAGTATTTT